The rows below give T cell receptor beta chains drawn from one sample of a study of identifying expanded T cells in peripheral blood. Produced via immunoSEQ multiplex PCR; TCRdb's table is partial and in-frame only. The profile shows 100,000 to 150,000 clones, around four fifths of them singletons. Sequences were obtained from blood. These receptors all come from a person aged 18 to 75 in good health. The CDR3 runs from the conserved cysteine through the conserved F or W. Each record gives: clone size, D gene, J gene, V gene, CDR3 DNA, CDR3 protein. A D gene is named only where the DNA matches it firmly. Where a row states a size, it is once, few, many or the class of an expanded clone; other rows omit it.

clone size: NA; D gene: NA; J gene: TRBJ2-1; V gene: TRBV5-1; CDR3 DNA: TGCGCCAGCAGCCCAGCGCCTAGTGAGGGGGATGAGCAGTTCTTC; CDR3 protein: CASSPAPSEGDEQFF
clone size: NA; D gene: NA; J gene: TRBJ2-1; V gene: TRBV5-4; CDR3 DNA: TGTGCCAGCAGCTCTGCCGGTTTATCCTCCTACAATGAGCAGTTCTTC; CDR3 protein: CASSSAGLSSYNEQFF
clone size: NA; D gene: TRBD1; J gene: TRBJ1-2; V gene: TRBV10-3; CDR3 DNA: TGTGCCATCAGTTGGACAGGCGGGGGCTACACCTTC; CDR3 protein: CAISWTGGGYTF
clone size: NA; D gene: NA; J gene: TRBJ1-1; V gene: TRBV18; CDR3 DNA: TGTGCCAGCTCCACCGTACTGGGGGGGTACGGGCGCACTGAAGCTTTCTTT; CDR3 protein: CASSTVLGGYGRTEAFF
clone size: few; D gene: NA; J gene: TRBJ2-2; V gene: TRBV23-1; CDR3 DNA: TGCGCCAGCAGTCAATCAATGGGAGCCGCCGGGGAGCTGTTTTTT; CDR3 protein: CASSQSMGAAGELFF
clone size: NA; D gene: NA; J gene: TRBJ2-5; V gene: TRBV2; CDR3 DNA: TGTGCCAGCAGCGGGACCCCCCATGAGACCCAGTACTTC; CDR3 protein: CASSGTPHETQYF
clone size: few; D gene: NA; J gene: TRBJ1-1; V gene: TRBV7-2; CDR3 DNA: TGTGCCAGCAGCTCCGGACAGACGAACACTGAAGCTTTCTTT; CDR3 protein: CASSSGQTNTEAFF
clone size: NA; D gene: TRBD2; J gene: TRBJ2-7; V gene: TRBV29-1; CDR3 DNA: TGCAGCGTTGTGTTGCCGGGGGAGGGCTACGAGCAGTACTTC; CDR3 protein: CSVVLPGEGYEQYF
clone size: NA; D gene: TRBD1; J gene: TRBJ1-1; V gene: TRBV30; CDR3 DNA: TGTGCCTGGACCCCCTATTCGACAGGGGAGACTGAAGCTTTCTTT; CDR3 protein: CAWTPYSTGETEAFF
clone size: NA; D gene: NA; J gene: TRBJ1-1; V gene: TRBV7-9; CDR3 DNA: TGTGCCAGCAGCCCCTCGACAGCCCGCGGAAGGGCTTTCTTT; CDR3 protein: CASSPSTARGRAFF
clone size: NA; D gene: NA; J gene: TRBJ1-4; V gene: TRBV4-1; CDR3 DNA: TGCGCCAGCAGTCCAGAACTCCCCACGAGTGGTAAGGAAAAACTGTTTTTT; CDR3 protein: CASSPELPTSGKEKLFF
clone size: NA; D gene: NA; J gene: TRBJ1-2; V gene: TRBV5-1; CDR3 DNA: TGCGCCAGCAGCCCGAACATTCAGGATGGCTACACCTTC; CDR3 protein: CASSPNIQDGYTF
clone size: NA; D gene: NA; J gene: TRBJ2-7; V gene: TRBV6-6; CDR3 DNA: TGTGCCACCTCCTGGGGGGCCCAACGGGGCTACGAGCAGTACTTC; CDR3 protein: CATSWGAQRGYEQYF
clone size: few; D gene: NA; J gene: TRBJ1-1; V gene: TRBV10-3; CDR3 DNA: TGTGCCATCAGCGCCTCGAACACTGAAGCTTTCTTT; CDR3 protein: CAISASNTEAFF
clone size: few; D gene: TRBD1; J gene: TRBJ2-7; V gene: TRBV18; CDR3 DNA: TGTGCCAGCTCACCGAGAGGACAGGGACGGGCCTACGAGCAGTACTTC; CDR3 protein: CASSPRGQGRAYEQYF
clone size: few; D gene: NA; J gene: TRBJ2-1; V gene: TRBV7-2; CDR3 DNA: TGTGCCAGCAGCTTACAGCTTGGGCTTATGAGCAATGAGCAGTTCTTC; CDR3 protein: CASSLQLGLMSNEQFF
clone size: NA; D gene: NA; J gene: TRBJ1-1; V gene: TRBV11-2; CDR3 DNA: TGTGCCAGCAGCTTTGTAAAACGCCTACAGAACACTGAAGCTTTCTTT; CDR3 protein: CASSFVKRLQNTEAFF
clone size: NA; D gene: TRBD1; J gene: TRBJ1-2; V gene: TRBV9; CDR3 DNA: TGTGCCAGCAGCGTAGGGACAGGGATCGGTGGCTACACCTTC; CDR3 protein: CASSVGTGIGGYTF
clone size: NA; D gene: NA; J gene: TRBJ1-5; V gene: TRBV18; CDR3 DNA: TGTGCCAGCTCCTTTGGCCACAGGGACAATCAGCCCCAGCATTTT; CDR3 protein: CASSFGHRDNQPQHF
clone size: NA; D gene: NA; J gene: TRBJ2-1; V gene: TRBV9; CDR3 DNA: TGTGCCAGCAGCGTAGATCAGGGCAACAATGAGCAGTTCTTC; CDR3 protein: CASSVDQGNNEQFF
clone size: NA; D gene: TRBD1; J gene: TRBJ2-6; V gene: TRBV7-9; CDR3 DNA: TGTGCCAGCAGCTTCCGGGACAGGGCCCCTGGGGCCAACGTCCTGACTTTC; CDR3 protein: CASSFRDRAPGANVLTF
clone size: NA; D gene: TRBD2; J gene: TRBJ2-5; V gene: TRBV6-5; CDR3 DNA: TGTGCCAGCAGTTTCTGGCGCTCGGGGGGGCAGGAGACCCAGTACTTC; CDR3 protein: CASSFWRSGGQETQYF
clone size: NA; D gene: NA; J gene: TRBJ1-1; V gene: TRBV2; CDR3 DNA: TGTGCCAGCAGTGAGCGGGGGCGTGGCACTGAAGCTTTCTTT; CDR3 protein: CASSERGRGTEAFF
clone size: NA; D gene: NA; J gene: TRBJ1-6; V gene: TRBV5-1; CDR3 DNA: TGCGCCAGCAGCTTGGCCGGCTTAGACTATAATTCACCCCTCCACTTT; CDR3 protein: CASSLAGLDYNSPLHF
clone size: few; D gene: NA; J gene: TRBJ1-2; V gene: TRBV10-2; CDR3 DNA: TGCGCCAGCAGTGAGGGGGCTTCGGCTGGCTACACCTTC; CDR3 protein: CASSEGASAGYTF
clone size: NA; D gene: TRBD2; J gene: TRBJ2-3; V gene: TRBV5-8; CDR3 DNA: TGTGCCAGTTCTCTAGCGGGGATCACAGATACGCAGTATTTT; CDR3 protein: CASSLAGITDTQYF
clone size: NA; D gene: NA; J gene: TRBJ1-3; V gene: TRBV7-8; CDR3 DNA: TGTGCCAGCAGCTTGGGTGATTCGAATGGAAACACCATATATTTT; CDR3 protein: CASSLGDSNGNTIYF
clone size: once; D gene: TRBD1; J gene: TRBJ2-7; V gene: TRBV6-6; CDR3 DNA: TGTGCCAGCAGTTACACCCCGGGACAGGGGACCGAGCAGTACTTC; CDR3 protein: CASSYTPGQGTEQYF
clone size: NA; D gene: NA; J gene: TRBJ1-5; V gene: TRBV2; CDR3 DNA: TGTGCCAGCAGTGATGCGGTCCGAAATCAGCCCCAGCATTTT; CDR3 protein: CASSDAVRNQPQHF
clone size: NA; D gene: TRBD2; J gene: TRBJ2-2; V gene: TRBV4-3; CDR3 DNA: TGCGCCAGCAGCCCCGGGACTAGCGGGGGGGCCGGGGAGCTGTTTTTT; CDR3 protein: CASSPGTSGGAGELFF
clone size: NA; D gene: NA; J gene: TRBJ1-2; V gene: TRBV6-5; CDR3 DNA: TGTGCCAGCAGTTACTCCCGGGACGGCTATGGCTACACCTTC; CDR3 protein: CASSYSRDGYGYTF
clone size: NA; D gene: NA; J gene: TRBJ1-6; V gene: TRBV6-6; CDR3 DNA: TGTGCCACCTGGCGCGGGAGTTCACCCCTCCACTTT; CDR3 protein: CATWRGSSPLHF